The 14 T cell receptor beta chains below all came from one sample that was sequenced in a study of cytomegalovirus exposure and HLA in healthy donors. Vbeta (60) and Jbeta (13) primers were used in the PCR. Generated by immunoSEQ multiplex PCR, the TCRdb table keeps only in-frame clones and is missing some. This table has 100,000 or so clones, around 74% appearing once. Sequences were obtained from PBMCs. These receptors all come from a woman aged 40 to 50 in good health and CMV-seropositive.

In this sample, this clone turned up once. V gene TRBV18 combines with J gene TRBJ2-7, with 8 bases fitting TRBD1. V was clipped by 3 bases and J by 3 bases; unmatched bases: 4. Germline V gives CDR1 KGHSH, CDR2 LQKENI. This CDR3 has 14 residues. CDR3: CASSPGQVSYEQYF. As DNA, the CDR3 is TGTGCCAGCTCACCGGGACAGGTTAGCTACGAGCAGTACTTC. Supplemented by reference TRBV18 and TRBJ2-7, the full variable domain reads NAGVMQNPRHLVRRRGQEARLRCSPMKGHSHVYWYRQLPEEGLKFMVYLQKENIIDESGMPKERFSAEFPKEGPSILRIQQVVRGDSAAYFCASSPGQVSYEQYFGPGTRLTVT.

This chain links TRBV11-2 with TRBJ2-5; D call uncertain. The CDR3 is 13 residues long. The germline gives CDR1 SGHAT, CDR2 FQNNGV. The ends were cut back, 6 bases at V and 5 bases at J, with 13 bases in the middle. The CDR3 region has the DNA TGTGCCAGCAGGAGACCGATCAGGGAGACCCAGTACTTC. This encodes CASRRPIRETQYF.

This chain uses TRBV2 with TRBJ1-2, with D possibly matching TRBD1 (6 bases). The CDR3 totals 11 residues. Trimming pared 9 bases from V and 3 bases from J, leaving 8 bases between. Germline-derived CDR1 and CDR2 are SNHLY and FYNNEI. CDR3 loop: CASRQDYGYTF. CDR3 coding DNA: TGTGCCAGTCGACAGGACTATGGCTACACCTTC.

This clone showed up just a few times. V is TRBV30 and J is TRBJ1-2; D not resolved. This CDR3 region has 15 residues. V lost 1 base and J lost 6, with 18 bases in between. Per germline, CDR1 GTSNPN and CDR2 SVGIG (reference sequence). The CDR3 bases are TGTGCCTGGAGTGAAACCCGGGTTCCACCTGATGGCTACACCTTC. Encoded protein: CAWSETRVPPDGYTF.

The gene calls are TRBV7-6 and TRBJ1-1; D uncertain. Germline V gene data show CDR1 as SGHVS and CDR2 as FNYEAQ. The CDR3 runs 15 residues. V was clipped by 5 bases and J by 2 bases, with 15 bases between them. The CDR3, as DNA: TGTGCCAGCAGCCCCCGGTTATCGGGAAACACTGAAGCTTTCTTT. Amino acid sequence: CASSPRLSGNTEAFF.

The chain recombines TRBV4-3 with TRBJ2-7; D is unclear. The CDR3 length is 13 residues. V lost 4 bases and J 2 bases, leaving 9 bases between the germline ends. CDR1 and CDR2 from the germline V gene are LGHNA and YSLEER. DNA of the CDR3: TGCGCCAGCAGCCGTCAGGTCCCCTACGAGCAGTACTTC. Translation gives CASSRQVPYEQYF.

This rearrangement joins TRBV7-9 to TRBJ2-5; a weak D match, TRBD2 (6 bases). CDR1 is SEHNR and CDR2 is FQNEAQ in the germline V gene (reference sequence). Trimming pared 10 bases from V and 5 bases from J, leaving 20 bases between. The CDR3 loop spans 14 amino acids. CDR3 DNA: TGTGCCACCACCGTGAATAGCGGAGTTGAGACCCAGTACTTC. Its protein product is CATTVNSGVETQYF. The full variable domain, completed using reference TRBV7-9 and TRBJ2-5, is DTGVSQNPRHKITKRGQNVTFRCDPISEHNRLYWYRQTLGQGPEFLTYFQNEAQLEKSRLLSDRFSAERPKGSFSTLEIQRTEQGDSAMYLCATTVNSGVETQYFGPGTRLLVL.

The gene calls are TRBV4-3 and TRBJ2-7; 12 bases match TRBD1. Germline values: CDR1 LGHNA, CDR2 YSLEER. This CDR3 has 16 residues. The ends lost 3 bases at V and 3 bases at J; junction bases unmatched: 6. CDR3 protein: CASSQDRDRGHYEQYF. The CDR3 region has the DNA TGCGCCAGCAGCCAGGACCGGGACAGGGGGCACTACGAGCAGTACTTC.

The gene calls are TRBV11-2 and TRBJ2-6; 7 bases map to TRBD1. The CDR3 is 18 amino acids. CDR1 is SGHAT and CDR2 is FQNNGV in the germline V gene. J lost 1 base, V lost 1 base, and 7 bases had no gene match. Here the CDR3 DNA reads TGTGCCAGCAGCTTAGTTACAGGGACAGTTTCTGGGGCCAACGTCCTGACTTTC. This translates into CASSLVTGTVSGANVLTF. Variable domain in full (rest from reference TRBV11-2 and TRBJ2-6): EAGVAQSPRYKIIEKRQSVAFWCNPISGHATLYWYQQILGQGPKLLIQFQNNGVVDDSQLPKDRFSAERLKGVDSTLKIQPAKLEDSAVYLCASSLVTGTVSGANVLTFGAGSRLTVL.

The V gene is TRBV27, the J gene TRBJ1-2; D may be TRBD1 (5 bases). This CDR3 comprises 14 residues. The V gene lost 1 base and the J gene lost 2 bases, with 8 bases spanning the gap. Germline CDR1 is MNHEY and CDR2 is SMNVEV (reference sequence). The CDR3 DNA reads TGTGCCAGCAGTTTATTATCAGGGAACTATGGCTACACCTTC. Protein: CASSLLSGNYGYTF.

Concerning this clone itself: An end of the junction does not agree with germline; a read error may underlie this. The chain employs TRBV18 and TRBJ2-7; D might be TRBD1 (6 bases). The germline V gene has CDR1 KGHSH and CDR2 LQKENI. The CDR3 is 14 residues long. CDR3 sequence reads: CASTPGTRAYEQYF. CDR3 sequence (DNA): TGTGCCAGCACACCCGGGACAAGAGCCTACGAGCAGTACTTC.

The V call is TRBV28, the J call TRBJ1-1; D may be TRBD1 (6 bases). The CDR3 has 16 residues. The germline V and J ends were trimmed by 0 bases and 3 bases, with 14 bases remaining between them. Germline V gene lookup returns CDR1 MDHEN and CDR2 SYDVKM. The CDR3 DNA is TGTGCCAGCAGTTTATGGTTCAGGGGATGGGACACTGAAGCTTTCTTT. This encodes CASSLWFRGWDTEAFF. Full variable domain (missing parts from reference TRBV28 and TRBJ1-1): DVKVTQSSRYLVKRTGEKVFLECVQDMDHENMFWYRQDPGLGLRLIYFSYDVKMKEKGDIPEGYSVSREKKERFSLILESASTNQTSMYLCASSLWFRGWDTEAFFGQGTRLTVV.

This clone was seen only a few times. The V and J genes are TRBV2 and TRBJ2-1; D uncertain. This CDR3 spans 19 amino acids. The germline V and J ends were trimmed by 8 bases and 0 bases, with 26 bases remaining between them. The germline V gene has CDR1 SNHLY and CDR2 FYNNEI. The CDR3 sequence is CASAPASPRSLISYNEQFF. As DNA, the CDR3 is TGTGCCAGCGCCCCTGCCTCGCCCCGTAGTCTCATCTCCTACAATGAGCAGTTCTTC. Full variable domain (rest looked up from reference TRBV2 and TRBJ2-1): EPEVTQTPSHQVTQMGQEVILRCVPISNHLYFYWYRQILGQKVEFLVSFYNNEISEKSEIFDDQFSVERPDGSNFTLKIRSTKLEDSAMYFCASAPASPRSLISYNEQFFGPGTRLTVL.

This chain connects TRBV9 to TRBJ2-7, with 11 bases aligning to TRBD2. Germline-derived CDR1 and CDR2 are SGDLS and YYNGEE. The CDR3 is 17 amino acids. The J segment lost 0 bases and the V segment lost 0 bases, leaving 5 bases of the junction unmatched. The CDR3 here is CASSVGASGRNSYEQYF. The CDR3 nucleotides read TGTGCCAGCAGCGTAGGGGCTAGCGGGAGGAACTCCTACGAGCAGTACTTC.